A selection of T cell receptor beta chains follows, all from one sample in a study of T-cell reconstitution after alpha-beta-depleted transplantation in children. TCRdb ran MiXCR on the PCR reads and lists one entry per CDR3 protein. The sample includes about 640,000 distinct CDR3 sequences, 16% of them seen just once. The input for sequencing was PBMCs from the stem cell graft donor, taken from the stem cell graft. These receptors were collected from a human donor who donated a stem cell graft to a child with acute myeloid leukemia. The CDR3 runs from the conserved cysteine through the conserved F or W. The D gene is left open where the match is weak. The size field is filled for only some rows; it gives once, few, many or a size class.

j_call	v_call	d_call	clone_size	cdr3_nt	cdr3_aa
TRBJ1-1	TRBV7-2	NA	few	TGTGCCAGCAGTCCGGGACCAACTGGGAACACTGAAGCTTTCTTT	CASSPGPTGNTEAFF
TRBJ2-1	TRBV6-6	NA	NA	TGTGCCAGCAGGAGGAGCGGTTGGTCATTCAATGAGCAGTTCTTC	CASRRSGWSFNEQFF
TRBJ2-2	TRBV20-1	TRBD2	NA	TGCAGTGCTAGGGGATTAGCGGGGGGCCGAACCGGGGAGCTGTTTTTT	CSARGLAGGRTGELFF
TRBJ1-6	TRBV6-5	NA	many	TGTGCCAGCAGCCGGGACACCGCCTCACCCCTCCACTTT	CASSRDTASPLHF
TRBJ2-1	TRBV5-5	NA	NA	TGTGCCAGCAGATCGAAAACCCAGGGCGATGAGCAGTTCTTC	CASRSKTQGDEQFF
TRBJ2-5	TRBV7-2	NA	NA	TGTGCCAGCAGCTTATTTTTAGCCAAGGGACAAGAGACCCAGTACTTC	CASSLFLAKGQETQYF
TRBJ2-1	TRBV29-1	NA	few	TGCAGCGTCCACTATACAACGGGTGAGCAGTTCTTC	CSVHYTTGEQFF
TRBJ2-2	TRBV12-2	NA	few	TGTGCAAGTCGCCCCACCTCCGGGACAGTCACCGGGGAGCTGTTTTTT	CASRPTSGTVTGELFF
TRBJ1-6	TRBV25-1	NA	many	TGTGCCAGCAGTGATTACGGGGTCGGCAATTCACCCCTCCACTTT	CASSDYGVGNSPLHF
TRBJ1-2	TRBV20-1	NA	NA	TGCTGTGCTAGGGTTCGTTGGCTGGACGGGGCTTTAATTATGGGCTACACCTTC	CCARVRWLDGALIMGYTF
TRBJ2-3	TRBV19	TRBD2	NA	TGTGCCAGTACAGGCGGGGGGCATCCGAGCACAGATACGCAGTATTTT	CASTGGGHPSTDTQYF
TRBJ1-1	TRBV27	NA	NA	TGTGCCAGCAGTTCCGGGCTGGGAGTGAACACTGAAGCTTTCTTT	CASSSGLGVNTEAFF
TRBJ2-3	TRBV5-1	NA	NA	TGCGCCAGCTCTGGAGGGGGGCCTGCAGATACGCAGTATTTT	CASSGGGPADTQYF
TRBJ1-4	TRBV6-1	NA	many	TGTGCCAGCACCAATACCGCCGAGGGTGCAACTAATGAAAAACTGTTTTTT	CASTNTAEGATNEKLFF
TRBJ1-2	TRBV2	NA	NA	TGTGCCAGCAGGCGGGACGGACAAAACTATGGCTACACCTTC	CASRRDGQNYGYTF